Each of the 21 T cell receptor beta chains below was sequenced from the same sample in a study of identifying expanded T cells in peripheral blood. The protocol was immunoSEQ multiplex PCR, while the TCRdb copy is restricted to in-frame clones and leaves out a portion. The table has 70,000 to 100,000 clones, approximately 86% seen once. Sequences were obtained from blood. The receptor set was obtained from a person aged 18 to 75 in good health.

The sample holds one count of this clone. This chain joins TRBV30 and TRBJ1-2; TRBD1 aligns across 7 bases. CDR3 length: 12 amino acids. After removal of 5 bases from V and 0 bases from J, the junction contained 0 bases not matched to a gene. Germline V gene sequence: CDR1 GTSNPN, CDR2 SVGIG (reference sequence). The CDR3 DNA reads TGTGCCTGGGACAGGGCTAACTATGGCTACACCTTC. Its protein is CAWDRANYGYTF.

This rearrangement joins TRBV7-9 to TRBJ2-7, with TRBD2 identical over 7 bases. CDR1 and CDR2 (germline): SEHNR, FQNEAQ (reference sequence). Losses at the gene ends were 0 bases for V and 7 bases for J; bases not matched to a gene: 3. This CDR3 has 13 residues. The CDR3 reads CASSLAGEGEQYF. The CDR3 DNA sequence: TGTGCCAGCAGCTTAGCGGGGGAGGGAGAGCAGTACTTC.

The V gene is TRBV19, the J gene TRBJ1-2; possible D gene TRBD1, 6 bases. The CDR3 runs 14 residues. In germline, CDR1 is LNHDA, CDR2 SQIVND (reference sequence). V gave up 4 bases and J gave up 7 bases, with 16 bases separating them. In DNA, the CDR3 is TGTGCCAGTAGTACTCGGGAGGGGGATCCTGGCTACACCTTC. Protein sequence: CASSTREGDPGYTF.

The CDR3 DNA sequence: TGTGCCAGCAGTCCACGACAGGGGAGCGGCTACACCTTC. Amino acid sequence: CASSPRQGSGYTF. V gene TRBV27 combines with J gene TRBJ1-2; 8 positions match TRBD1. Germline-derived CDR1 and CDR2 are MNHEY and SMNVEV (reference sequence). The CDR3 is made up of 13 amino acids. V dropped 5 bases and J dropped 8; count of bases not matched to a gene: 7.

The genes are TRBV27 and TRBJ1-2; no reliable D call. Trimming shortened V by 5 bases and J by 2 bases, and 12 bases separated the two germline ends. CDR3 length equals 14 residues. Per the germline V gene, CDR1 is MNHEY and CDR2 is SMNVEV (reference sequence). As DNA, the CDR3 is TGTGCCAGCAGTATGGGGTCCTCCAACTATGGCTACACCTTC. Translating it yields CASSMGSSNYGYTF.

This chain uses TRBV4-1 with TRBJ1-1; D gene ambiguous. In germline, CDR1 is MGHRA, CDR2 YSYEKL. Trimming took 4 bases from V and 1 from J, leaving 10 bases between them. CDR3 length: 14 residues. In DNA, the CDR3 is TGCGCCAGCAGCCCGGGTAGGAGGAACACTGAAGCTTTCTTT. It codes for CASSPGRRNTEAFF.

The chain couples TRBV10-3 to TRBJ1-1; a possible D gene is TRBD1 (5 bases). CDR1 ENHRY and CDR2 SYGVKD come from the germline V gene. There are 17 residues in the CDR3. The V and J ends lost 0 bases and 3 bases respectively, with 17 bases between them. CDR3 bases: TGTGCCATCAGTGAGTCTCGGCTCGGGACCTTGGACACTGAAGCTTTCTTT. Translation: CAISESRLGTLDTEAFF.

J is TRBJ2-1 and V is TRBV2, with D perhaps matching TRBD2 (5 bases). The CDR3 has 16 residues. CDR1 SNHLY and CDR2 FYNNEI come from the germline V gene. Between the trimmed V and J ends, which lost 1 base and 10 bases, there was a span of 20 bases. The CDR3: CASSEGRYWESGEQFF. The CDR3 nucleotides are TGTGCCAGCAGTGAAGGACGGTACTGGGAGAGTGGAGAGCAGTTCTTC.

This clone came up once. The chain joins TRBV5-1 to TRBJ2-1; possibly TRBD2 for D (6 bases). Germline V gene data show CDR1 as SGHRS and CDR2 as YFSETQ. V was clipped by 2 bases and J by 6 bases, with 21 bases between them. CDR3 size: 17 residues. CDR3 loop: CASSLSSGEVSSNEQFF. CDR3 coding DNA: TGCGCCAGCAGCTTATCTTCGGGGGAAGTGTCCAGCAATGAGCAGTTCTTC.

This chain connects TRBV6-1 to TRBJ2-2, with 8 bases fitting TRBD1. Germline V gene lookup returns CDR1 MNHNS and CDR2 SASEGT. The CDR3 runs 17 residues. Unmatched junction bases numbered 11, after V lost 2 bases and J lost 6 bases. The CDR3 DNA is TGTGCCAGCAGTGAACTCCCCTTTCAGGGGGCAGCCGGGGAGCTGTTTTTT. Encoded protein: CASSELPFQGAAGELFF.

The V call is TRBV7-2, the J call TRBJ1-1, with 9 bases matching TRBD1. The CDR3 covers 18 residues. Germline CDR1 reads SGHTA; CDR2 reads FQGNSA. V was clipped by 2 bases and J by 3 bases; unmatched bases: 13. In DNA form, the CDR3 reads TGTGCCAGCAGCTTACGGAGCGGGACAGGGTATCTGGACACTGAAGCTTTCTTT. Its translation: CASSLRSGTGYLDTEAFF. Full variable domain (remainder filled in from reference TRBV7-2 and TRBJ1-1): GAGVSQSPSNKVTEKGKDVELRCDPISGHTALYWYRQSLGQGLEFLIYFQGNSAPDKSGLPSDRFSAERTGGSVSTLTIQRTQQEDSAVYLCASSLRSGTGYLDTEAFFGQGTRLTVV.

The genes are TRBV9 and TRBJ1-2; tentatively, D is TRBD1 (5 bases). The germline V gene encodes CDR1 SGDLS and CDR2 YYNGEE. V was shortened by 3 bases and J by 4 bases, with 13 bases between the two germline ends. The CDR3 loop spans 14 amino acids. CDR3 nucleotide sequence: TGTGCCAGCAGCGCCCGGGACGGCCTCTATGGCTACACCTTC. Residues: CASSARDGLYGYTF.

This chain joins TRBV7-2 and TRBJ1-2; D may be TRBD1 (6 bases). The V end lost 2 bases, the J end lost 8 bases, and 18 bases lay between the germline ends. The CDR3 loop spans 15 amino acids. Germline CDR1 SGHTA, CDR2 FQGNSA. CDR3 nucleotides: TGTGCCAGCAGCTTATTCCCCCTACAGGGCGGGGGCTACACCTTC. Protein sequence: CASSLFPLQGGGYTF.

This chain uses TRBV11-3 with TRBJ2-1, with D possibly matching TRBD1 (5 bases). Trimming removed 0 bases from V and 10 bases from J, with 16 bases in between. Germline-derived CDR1 and CDR2 are SGHNT and YENEEA. This CDR3 has 15 amino acids. The CDR3, as DNA: TGTGCCAGCAGCTTAGAAGGGGTTGGTTTGTCAGAGCAGTTCTTC. It specifies CASSLEGVGLSEQFF.

The chain carries TRBV18 and TRBJ1-1; D gene unclear. The CDR3 covers 14 residues. Germline V gene sequence: CDR1 KGHSH, CDR2 LQKENI. The V end lost 2 bases, the J end lost 0 bases, and 7 bases lay between the germline ends. CDR3 DNA sequence: TGTGCCAGCTCACCAGCGTCAGTGAACACTGAAGCTTTCTTT. Translating it yields CASSPASVNTEAFF.

The chain joins TRBV4-3 to TRBJ2-2; 11 bases are a match to TRBD1. V was pared by 8 bases and J by 6 bases, with 5 bases of the junction left unmatched. The CDR3 covers 14 residues. Per the germline V gene, CDR1 is LGHNA and CDR2 is YSLEER. The CDR3 DNA sequence: TGCGCCAGCCGGACAGGGGGCGGGTCCGGGGAGCTGTTTTTT. This sequence encodes CASRTGGGSGELFF.

The CDR3: CASSMSPPRDGYTF. The CDR3, as DNA: TGTGCCAGTAGTATGAGTCCCCCTCGGGATGGCTACACCTTC. The chain has TRBV19 and TRBJ1-2; D gene uncertain. CDR1 is LNHDA, CDR2 SQIVND, per germline (reference sequence). With 3 bases removed from V and 6 bases from J, the gap between germline ends came to 14 bases. The CDR3 is made up of 14 amino acids.

The sample holds one count of this clone. The chain couples TRBV2 to TRBJ2-7, with 8 bases identical to TRBD2. Losses at the gene ends were 4 bases for V and 4 bases for J; bases not matched to a gene: 6. Germline CDR1 is SNHLY and CDR2 is FYNNEI. The CDR3 is 14 amino acids. The CDR3 nucleotides are TGTGCCAGCAGTGCCGGGGGGGCCGTATACGAGCAGTACTTC. It encodes CASSAGGAVYEQYF.

The genes are TRBV29-1 and TRBJ2-3; the match to TRBD1 covers 9 bases. V shed 6 bases, J shed 2 bases, and the junction held 12 bases outside the gene matches. Germline lookup yields CDR1 SQVTM and CDR2 ANQGSEA. There are 16 residues in the CDR3. The CDR3 nucleotides read TGCAGCGTGGCCGGGACAGGGAAAAGCCACACAGATACGCAGTATTTT. Its protein product is CSVAGTGKSHTDTQYF.

The chain uses TRBV15 and TRBJ2-1; D call uncertain. Trimming cost V 5 bases and J 8 bases, with 13 bases left between them. CDR3 length equals 13 residues. Germline-derived CDR1 and CDR2 are LNHNV and YYDKDF (reference sequence). Here the CDR3 DNA reads TGTGCCACCAGCCCCCGAGTCCGGGATGAGCAGTTCTTC. Its translation: CATSPRVRDEQFF.

The chain recombines TRBV13 with TRBJ2-5; 9 bases are shared with TRBD1. Germline CDR1 PRHDT, CDR2 FYEKMQ (reference sequence). The CDR3 runs to 15 residues. Trimming took 4 bases from V and 4 from J; bases not matched to a gene: 7. The CDR3 region has the DNA TGTGCCAGCAGCTCAAGCTACAGGGGGCTAGAGACCCAGTACTTC. Translating it yields CASSSSYRGLETQYF.